The clone carrying this TCR beta chain was seen ten or more times. The antigen is unknown. The sample belongs to a study of breast tumors, draining lymph nodes, adjacent tissues. Study outcomes and limitations: Tumor and nontumor repertoires were significantly more similar in luminal-like than in basal-like breast cancer. Tumor repertoires ranked between lymph nodes and nontumor tissue in diversity, with V and J gene preferences. Findings are consistent with lymph node origin and intratumoral expansion of most tumor T cells.

Axillary draining lymph nodes of breast cancer patients supplied the node samples. TCRdb re-analysed the multiplex PCR reads in MiXCR, keeping a single row per CDR3 protein. The data show under 250,000 distinct CDR3 sequences, 32% seen once. The junction had 10 bases not matched to a gene; V was cut back by 4 bases and J by 4 bases. The CDR3 loop spans 16 amino acids. The germline V gene has CDR1 SGDLS and CDR2 YYNGEE. Sequenced sample: axillary lymph node tissue. The V and J genes are TRBV9 and TRBJ2-1; 8 bases map to TRBD2. The TCR comes from a female donor with breast cancer. Some clones in this sample may be carry-over from other donors' samples. The CDR3 sequence: CASSQRSGSSYNEQFF. CDR3 bases: TGTGCCAGCAGCCAGAGGAGCGGGAGTAGTTACAATGAGCAGTTCTTC.